A single sample gave rise to the 20 T cell receptor beta chains below, sequenced in a study of blood T cell repertoires in COVID-19. TCRdb keeps only in-frame clones here, not all; method: immunoSEQ multiplex PCR. This sample has roughly 320,000 clones, with 90% found just once. The sequenced material came from PBMCs or T cells enriched from blood (not recorded which). These receptors originate from a woman aged 25 to 39 who had been exposed to COVID-19.

This clone was seen more than once but under ten times. V gene TRBV28 combines with J gene TRBJ1-1, with a weak D call TRBD1 (6 bases). The germline CDR1 and CDR2 sequences are MDHEN and SYDVKM. The V end lost 5 bases, the J end lost 6 bases, and 19 bases lay between the germline ends. This CDR3 has 15 residues. DNA for the CDR3: TGTGCCAGCAGTGCAAGGGGGAATTGGGACGCTGAAGCTTTCTTT. Its translation is CASSARGNWDAEAFF.

The count of this clone is one. At the DNA level, this CDR3 is encoded by other sequences in the same sample as well. This chain joins TRBV7-8 and TRBJ2-7; 8 bases map to TRBD2. The junction had 6 bases not matched to a gene; V was cut back by 1 base and J by 4 bases. CDR3 length: 15 amino acids. Germline CDR1 reads SGHVS; CDR2 reads FQNEAQ. This CDR3 reads CASSLVAGPLYEQYF. In DNA, the CDR3 is TGTGCCAGCAGCTTAGTAGCGGGACCCCTATACGAGCAGTACTTC.

The chain couples TRBV5-5 to TRBJ1-1; D is unresolved. This CDR3 region has 19 residues. Germline CDR1 is SGHKS and CDR2 is YYEKEE (reference sequence). Trimming shortened V by 4 bases and J by 3 bases, and 28 bases separated the two germline ends. CDR3 sequence: CASSPAISSGRSWDTEAFF. CDR3 DNA sequence: TGTGCCAGCAGCCCGGCGATTTCGAGTGGCAGGTCCTGGGACACTGAAGCTTTCTTT.

The chain has TRBV11-2 and TRBJ1-2; D not certain. Germline assignment: CDR1 SGHAT and CDR2 FQNNGV. This CDR3 comprises 15 residues. V lost 1 base to trimming and J lost 4 bases, with 13 bases between them. CDR3 sequence: CASSLGPEGSYGYTF. The CDR3 nucleotides are TGTGCCAGCAGCTTAGGCCCTGAGGGTAGCTATGGCTACACCTTC.

The chain carries TRBV6-5 and TRBJ1-4; 7 nucleotides line up with TRBD1. CDR1 and CDR2 (germline): MNHEY, SVGAGI. V trimming: 6 bases; J trimming: 8 bases; junction bases outside the gene matches: 6. The CDR3 spans 13 residues. The CDR3 region has the DNA TGTGCCAGCAGAAGACAGGGTGTGGAAAAACTGTTTTTT. As protein: CASRRQGVEKLFF.

The chain recombines TRBV9 with TRBJ1-1; a possible D gene is TRBD1 (5 bases). Germline V CDR1 and CDR2: SGDLS, YYNGEE. The V end was cut by 4 bases, the J end by 3 bases, with 10 bases between. CDR3 length: 13 amino acids. The CDR3 loop reads CASSPLGDTEAFF. The CDR3 region has the DNA TGTGCCAGCAGCCCCCTAGGGGACACTGAAGCTTTCTTT.

The gene calls are TRBV5-4 and TRBJ1-2, with a weak D call TRBD1 (5 bases). The CDR3 spans 13 residues. The ends were cut back, 3 bases at V and 4 bases at J, with 10 bases in the middle. The V gene's germline CDR1 is SGHNT and CDR2 YYREEE (reference sequence). DNA of the CDR3: TGTGCCAGCAGCTCACGACAGCTCTATGGCTACACCTTC. This translates into CASSSRQLYGYTF.

The V gene is TRBV6-5, the J gene TRBJ2-5, with 12 bases lining up with TRBD2. The germline V gene has CDR1 MNHEY and CDR2 SVGAGI. This CDR3 contains 15 residues. Trimming at V came to 2 bases and at J to 7 bases, leaving 5 bases not matched to a gene. CDR3 sequence (DNA): TGTGCCAGCAGTTACCAGACTAGCGGGGGTGGGACCCAGTACTTC. Protein product: CASSYQTSGGGTQYF.

The chain recombines TRBV9 with TRBJ2-3; 9 positions agree with TRBD1. CDR3 length equals 17 residues. Germline CDR1 reads SGDLS; CDR2 reads YYNGEE. V lost 2 bases, J lost 2 bases, and 9 bases stayed unmatched. The CDR3 DNA reads TGTGCCAGCAGCGTGCGGACAGGGGCCTCCTTCACAGATACGCAGTATTTT. It codes for CASSVRTGASFTDTQYF.

This clone was seen once. This rearrangement joins TRBV5-1 to TRBJ2-5, with D perhaps matching TRBD2 (6 bases). CDR3 length equals 16 residues. V lost 0 bases, J lost 4 bases, and 16 bases lay in between. Germline V gene sequence: CDR1 SGHRS, CDR2 YFSETQ. The CDR3 loop reads CASSLAVLSSAETQYF. CDR3 nucleotide sequence: TGCGCCAGCAGCTTGGCCGTATTGTCTAGCGCAGAGACCCAGTACTTC.

CDR3 bases: TGTGCCAGCTCATCGACAGGGGACATGAACACTGAAGCTTTCTTT. This encodes CASSSTGDMNTEAFF. The rearrangement joins TRBV18 to TRBJ1-1; 8 positions agree with TRBD1. Germline V gives CDR1 KGHSH, CDR2 LQKENI. V dropped 5 bases and J dropped 0; count of bases not matched to a gene: 5. The CDR3 loop spans 15 amino acids.

The chain employs TRBV7-3 and TRBJ2-2; D unresolved. The V and J ends lost 2 bases and 7 bases respectively, with 8 bases between them. The germline V gene encodes CDR1 SGHTA and CDR2 FQGTGA. This CDR3 has 13 amino acids. CDR3 sequence: CASSLETGGELFF. The CDR3 region has the DNA TGTGCCAGCAGCTTAGAGACTGGCGGGGAGCTGTTTTTT.

The chain links TRBV5-5 to TRBJ1-2; TRBD1 matches at 8 bases. V was clipped by 2 bases and J by 2 bases; unmatched bases: 2. Germline V gene sequence: CDR1 SGHKS, CDR2 YYEKEE (reference sequence). The CDR3 is made up of 14 amino acids. The CDR3 DNA sequence: TGTGCCAGCAGCTTCAGACAGGGGAACTATGGCTACACCTTC. This sequence encodes CASSFRQGNYGYTF.

This clone appeared once. The V and J genes are TRBV4-1 and TRBJ2-7, with TRBD2 identical over 10 bases. The CDR3 has 15 amino acids. Germline V lookup: CDR1 MGHRA, CDR2 YSYEKL. V lost 4 bases, J lost 7 bases, and 10 bases stayed unmatched. The CDR3 loop is CASSPLAGAGREQYF. The CDR3 nucleotides read TGCGCCAGCAGCCCCCTAGCGGGGGCCGGCAGGGAGCAGTACTTC.

The chain uses TRBV27 and TRBJ2-7; 7 nucleotides match TRBD1. V lost 5 bases and J lost 0; bases outside the gene matches: 4. From germline, CDR1 is MNHEY and CDR2 SMNVEV (reference sequence). This CDR3 is built from 14 residues. The CDR3 protein is CASSVRDSSYEQYF. The CDR3 region has the DNA TGTGCCAGCAGTGTCCGGGACAGCTCCTACGAGCAGTACTTC.

CDR3 nucleotide sequence: TGTGCCAGCAGTCCCTGGGAGCGGGGGGGCTATGAGCAGTTCTTC. The encoded protein is CASSPWERGGYEQFF. The J gene is TRBJ2-1, the V gene TRBV27, with 10 positions matching TRBD2. CDR1 and CDR2 (germline): MNHEY, SMNVEV (reference sequence). This CDR3 is 15 amino acids long. J gave up 8 bases and V 5 bases, and 9 bases lay outside the gene matches.

The genes are TRBV4-2 and TRBJ2-2; tentatively, D is TRBD2 (5 bases). Trimming took 4 bases from V and 5 from J, leaving 14 bases between them. CDR1 is LGHNA and CDR2 is YNFKEQ in the germline V gene. The CDR3 spans 15 residues. The CDR3 sequence is CASSPRGASTGELFF. CDR3 in DNA: TGTGCCAGCAGCCCCCGGGGAGCTTCGACCGGGGAGCTGTTTTTT.

This clone was seen just once. The V and J genes are TRBV3-1 (or the pseudogene TRBV3-2) and TRBJ2-3; D may be TRBD1 (6 bases). The germline V gene encodes CDR1 LGHDT and CDR2 YNNKEL (reference sequence). Trimming took 3 bases from V and 6 from J, leaving 13 bases between them. CDR3 length equals 14 residues. The CDR3 loop is CASSQAQGWDTQYF. DNA of the CDR3: TGTGCCAGCAGCCAGGCCCAGGGGTGGGATACGCAGTATTTT.

V usage is TRBV24-1 and J usage is TRBJ2-7, with 8 bases lining up with TRBD2. The CDR3 contains 14 residues. The germline V gene has CDR1 KGHDR and CDR2 SFDVKD. V was clipped by 7 bases and J by 7 bases; unmatched bases: 11. CDR3 residues: CATSESKAGGEQYF. The CDR3 DNA reads as TGTGCCACCAGCGAATCCAAGGCGGGGGGTGAGCAGTACTTC.

This chain links TRBV6-6 with TRBJ1-4; D is unclear. The V gene lost 2 bases and the J gene lost 6 bases, with 7 bases spanning the gap. This CDR3 has 13 residues. Looked up from germline, CDR1 is MNHNY and CDR2 is SVGAGI (reference sequence). The DNA for the CDR3 is TGTGCCAGCAGTTACCACCACTATGAAAAACTGTTTTTT. Protein sequence: CASSYHHYEKLFF.